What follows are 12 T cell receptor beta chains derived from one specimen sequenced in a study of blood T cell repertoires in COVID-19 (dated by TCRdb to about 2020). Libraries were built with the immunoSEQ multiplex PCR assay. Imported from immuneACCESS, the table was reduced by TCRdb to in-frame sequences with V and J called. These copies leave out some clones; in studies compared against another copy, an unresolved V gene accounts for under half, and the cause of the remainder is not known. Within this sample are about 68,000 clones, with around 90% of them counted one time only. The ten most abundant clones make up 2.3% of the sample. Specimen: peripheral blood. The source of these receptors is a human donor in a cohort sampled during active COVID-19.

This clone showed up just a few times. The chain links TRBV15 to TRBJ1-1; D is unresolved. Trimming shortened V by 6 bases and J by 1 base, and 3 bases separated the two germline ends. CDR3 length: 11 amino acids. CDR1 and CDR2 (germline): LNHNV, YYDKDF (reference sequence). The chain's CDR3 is CATRANTEAFF. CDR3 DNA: TGTGCCACCAGGGCGAACACTGAAGCTTTCTTT.

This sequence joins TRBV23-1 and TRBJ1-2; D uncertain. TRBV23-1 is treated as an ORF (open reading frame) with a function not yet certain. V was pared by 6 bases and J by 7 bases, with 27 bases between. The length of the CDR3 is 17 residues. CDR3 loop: CASSHIRSRGNRRGYTF. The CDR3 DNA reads TGCGCCAGCAGCCATATACGCTCGAGAGGCAATAGGCGTGGCTACACCTTC.

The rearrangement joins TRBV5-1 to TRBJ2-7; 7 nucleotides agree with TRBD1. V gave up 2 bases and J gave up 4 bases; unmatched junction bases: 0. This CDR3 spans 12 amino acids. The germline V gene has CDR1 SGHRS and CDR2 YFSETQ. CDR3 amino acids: CASSLQGYEQYF. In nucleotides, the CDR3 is TGCGCCAGCAGCTTACAGGGGTACGAGCAGTACTTC. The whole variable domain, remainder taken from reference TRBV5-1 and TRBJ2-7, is KAGVTQTPRYLIKTRGQQVTLSCSPISGHRSVSWYQQTPGQGLQFLFEYFSETQRNKGNFPGRFSGRQFSNSRSEMNVSTLELGDSALYLCASSLQGYEQYFGPGTRLTVT.

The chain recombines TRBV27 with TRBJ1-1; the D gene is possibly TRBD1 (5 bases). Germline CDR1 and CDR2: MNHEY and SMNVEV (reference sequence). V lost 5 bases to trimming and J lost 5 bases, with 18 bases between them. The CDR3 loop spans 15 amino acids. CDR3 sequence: CASSPPGRRGTEAFF. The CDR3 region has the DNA TGTGCCAGCAGTCCGCCGGGACGGCGGGGGACTGAAGCTTTCTTT.

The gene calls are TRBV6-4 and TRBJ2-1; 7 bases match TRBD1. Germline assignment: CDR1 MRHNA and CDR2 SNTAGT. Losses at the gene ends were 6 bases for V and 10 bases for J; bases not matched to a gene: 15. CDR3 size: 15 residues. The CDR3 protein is CASRVPGSTDREQFF. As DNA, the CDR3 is TGTGCCAGCAGAGTTCCCGGTAGCACGGACAGGGAGCAGTTCTTC.

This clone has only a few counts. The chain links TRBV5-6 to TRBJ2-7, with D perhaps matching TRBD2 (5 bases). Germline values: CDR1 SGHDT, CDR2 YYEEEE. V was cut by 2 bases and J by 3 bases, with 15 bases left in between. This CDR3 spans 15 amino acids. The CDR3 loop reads CASSLKGAFGYEQYF. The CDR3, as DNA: TGTGCCAGCAGCTTAAAGGGAGCATTCGGCTACGAGCAGTACTTC.

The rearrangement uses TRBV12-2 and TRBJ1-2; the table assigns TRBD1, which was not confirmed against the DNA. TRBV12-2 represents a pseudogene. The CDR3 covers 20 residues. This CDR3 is CASRLAGPGTSSFTPYGYTF. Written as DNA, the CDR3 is TGTGCAAGTCGCTTAGCCGGACCCGGGACATCCAGTTTTACGCCCTATGGCTACACCTTC.

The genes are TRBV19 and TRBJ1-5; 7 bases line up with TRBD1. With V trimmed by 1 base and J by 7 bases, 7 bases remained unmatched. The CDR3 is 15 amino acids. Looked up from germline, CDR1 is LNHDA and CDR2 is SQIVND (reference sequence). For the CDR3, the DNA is TGTGCCAGTAGTATAGGAGGGGGCGCGAAACAGCCCCAGCATTTT. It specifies CASSIGGGAKQPQHF.

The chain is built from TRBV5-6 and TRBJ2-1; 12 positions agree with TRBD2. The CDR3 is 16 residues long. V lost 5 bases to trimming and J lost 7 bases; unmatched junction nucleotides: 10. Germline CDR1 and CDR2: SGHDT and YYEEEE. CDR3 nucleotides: TGTGCCAGCAGGGGGGGGCTAGCGGGAGGGCCAAATGAGCAGTTCTTC. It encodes CASRGGLAGGPNEQFF.

The CDR3 region is CASSQEGRGGYGYTF. For the CDR3, the DNA is TGTGCCAGCAGCCAAGAAGGCAGGGGTGGCTATGGCTACACCTTC. The chain combines TRBV3-1 (or the pseudogene TRBV3-2) with TRBJ1-2, with D maybe TRBD1 (6 bases). Trimming pared 0 bases from V and 4 bases from J, leaving 12 bases between. The length of the CDR3 is 15 residues. Per germline, CDR1 LGHDT and CDR2 YNNKEL (reference sequence).

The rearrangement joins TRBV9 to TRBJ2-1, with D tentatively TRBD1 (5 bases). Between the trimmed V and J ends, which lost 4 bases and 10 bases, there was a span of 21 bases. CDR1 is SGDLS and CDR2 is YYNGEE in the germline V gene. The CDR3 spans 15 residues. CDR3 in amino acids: CASSPTQGPFLEQFF. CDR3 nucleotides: TGTGCCAGCAGCCCCACCCAGGGCCCTTTCTTGGAGCAGTTCTTC.

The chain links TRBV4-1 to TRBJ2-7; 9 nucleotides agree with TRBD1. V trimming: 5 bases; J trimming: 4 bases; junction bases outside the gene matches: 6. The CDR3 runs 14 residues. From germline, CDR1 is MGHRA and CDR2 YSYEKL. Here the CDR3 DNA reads TGCGCCAGCAGCACCCGGACAGGGGCGTACGAGCAGTACTTC. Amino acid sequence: CASSTRTGAYEQYF.